These 20 T cell receptor beta chains originate from one sample sequenced in a study of T cells in Graves' hyperthyroidism and ophthalmopathy. From RNA transcripts, TCR beta CDR3 regions were amplified. A set of HTBI primers served as the primers for a first-round RT-PCR of the TCR CDR3. TCRdb reanalysed the multiplex PCR reads using MiXCR and keeps one entry per CDR3 protein. The sample carries 370,000 or so distinct CDR3 sequences, around 14% recorded once. The sample was blood. The receptors stem from a woman between 18 and 29 years old with Graves' hyperthyroidism that later progressed to Graves' ophthalmopathy.

The rearrangement uses TRBV29-1 and TRBJ2-5; D is unclear. Trimming cost V 2 bases and J 5 bases, with 15 bases left between them. Germline V gene sequence: CDR1 SQVTM, CDR2 ANQGSEA. The CDR3 runs to 14 residues. The CDR3 sequence: CSVEPGLPYETQYF. Here the CDR3 DNA reads TGCAGCGTTGAACCGGGCCTACCCTACGAGACCCAGTACTTC.

The rearrangement joins TRBV4-1 to TRBJ1-2, with D perhaps TRBD1 (5 bases). V was trimmed by 0 bases and J by 4 bases, leaving 12 bases between them. Germline V gene lookup returns CDR1 MGHRA and CDR2 YSYEKL. The CDR3 has 15 amino acids. The CDR3 region has the DNA TGCGCCAGCAGCCAAGATGAGGTGGGGCTCTATGGCTACACCTTC. Protein: CASSQDEVGLYGYTF.

This rearrangement joins TRBV5-4 to TRBJ2-3, with 10 positions matching TRBD2. The V gene end was trimmed by 5 bases and the J gene end by 4 bases; junction bases not matched to a gene: 13. Germline V gives CDR1 SGHNT, CDR2 YYREEE (reference sequence). The CDR3 totals 17 residues. In DNA form, the CDR3 reads TGTGCCAGCAGTGGGCCCGCTAGCGGGAGAAACGCAGATACGCAGTATTTT. This gives the protein CASSGPASGRNADTQYF.

This clonotype was seen many times. The rearrangement joins TRBV12-3 or TRBV12-4 to TRBJ2-1; 7 bases line up with TRBD2. The CDR3 is 14 residues long. The V segment lost 5 bases and the J segment 9 bases; nucleotides outside the gene matches: 10. DNA of the CDR3: TGTGCCAGCAGTCTCGGACTAGTCGGGGGTGAGCAGTTCTTC. As protein: CASSLGLVGGEQFF.

The chain couples TRBV25-1 to TRBJ1-4; D gene ambiguous. V was shortened by 3 bases and J by 6 bases, with 8 bases between the two germline ends. CDR3 length: 13 residues. Looked up from germline, CDR1 is MGHDK and CDR2 is SYGVNS. The CDR3 DNA reads TGTGCCAGCAGTGACACTGGGGATGAAAAACTGTTTTTT. Encoded protein: CASSDTGDEKLFF. Full variable domain (missing parts from reference TRBV25-1 and TRBJ1-4): EADIYQTPRYLVIGTGKKITLECSQTMGHDKMYWYQQDPGMELHLIHYSYGVNSTEKGDLSSESTVSRIRTEHFPLTLESARPSHTSQYLCASSDTGDEKLFFGSGTQLSVL.

For this clonotype: At one of its ends the junction is not consistent with the germline gene, which may arise from a read error. The chain employs TRBV11-2 and TRBJ2-3, with 7 bases identical to TRBD2. The CDR3 contains 17 residues. From germline, CDR1 is SGHAT and CDR2 FQNNGV. The chain's CDR3 is CASNPRGAGYSTDTRYF. CDR3 bases: TGTGCCAGCAACCCCCGGGGAGCGGGGTATAGCACAGATACGCGGTATTTT.

This clonotype showed up many times. The chain has TRBV28 and TRBJ1-2; maybe TRBD1 (6 bases). Germline V lookup: CDR1 MDHEN, CDR2 SYDVKM. V was trimmed by 6 bases and J by 0 bases, leaving 14 bases between them. The CDR3 consists of 15 residues. The CDR3 sequence is CASRPTDSSNYGYTF. In DNA form, the CDR3 reads TGTGCCAGCAGACCAACGGACAGCTCTAACTATGGCTACACCTTC.

This clonotype was seen many times. The genes are TRBV18 and TRBJ2-1, with D perhaps TRBD2 (5 bases). Germline CDR1 is KGHSH and CDR2 is LQKENI. This CDR3 is 14 amino acids long. V lost 1 base to trimming and J lost 6 bases, with 10 bases between them. The CDR3 DNA is TGTGCCAGCTCACCACAACCTAGCACCAATGAGCAGTTCTTC. It is translated as CASSPQPSTNEQFF.

The V gene is TRBV7-6, the J gene TRBJ2-1, with 7 bases that match TRBD2. This CDR3 comprises 16 residues. The ends lost 4 bases at V and 4 bases at J; junction bases unmatched: 10. CDR1 and CDR2 from the germline V gene are SGHVS and FNYEAQ. Written as DNA, the CDR3 is TGTGCCAGCAGCTGGCTAGCGGAGGGCGGGTACAATGAGCAGTTCTTC. This encodes CASSWLAEGGYNEQFF.

There are many counts of this clonotype. The J gene is TRBJ1-3, the V gene TRBV18; the D is unclear. The CDR3 covers 14 residues. Germline V lookup: CDR1 KGHSH, CDR2 LQKENI. Trimming took off 3 bases at V and 1 base at J, with 7 bases between the two ends. The CDR3 here is CASSPELSGNTIYF. The DNA of the CDR3 is TGTGCCAGCTCACCGGAGCTTTCTGGAAACACCATATATTTT.

V and J are TRBV20-1 and TRBJ2-6; D might be TRBD2 (6 bases). Per the germline V gene, CDR1 is DFQATT and CDR2 is SNEGSKA (reference sequence). The ends were cut back, 0 bases at V and 0 bases at J, with 24 bases in the middle. The CDR3 contains 21 residues. CDR3 residues: CSAREDAFPGGARSGANVLTF. In DNA form, the CDR3 reads TGCAGTGCTAGAGAGGATGCTTTCCCTGGCGGGGCCCGCTCTGGGGCCAACGTCCTGACTTTC.

This clonotype was detected only a few times. Possible read error: a much larger clone is one base away. The V gene is TRBV12-3 or TRBV12-4, the J gene TRBJ2-7; 12 bases are shared with TRBD2. The CDR3 is made up of 15 amino acids. V lost 5 bases and J lost 7; bases outside the gene matches: 9. In DNA, the CDR3 is TGTGCCAGCAGTCTGACTAGCGGGAGTTTAGATGAGCAGTACTTC. Translated: CASSLTSGSLDEQYF.

This clonotype was seen a few times. This chain links TRBV6-1 with TRBJ1-6; D is undetermined. Germline values: CDR1 MNHNS, CDR2 SASEGT. The ends were cut back, 7 bases at V and 7 bases at J, with 14 bases in the middle. The CDR3 runs to 14 residues. In DNA form, the CDR3 reads TGTGCCAGCACTTTGTGGGAGAAGAATTCACCCCTCCACTTT. Its protein is CASTLWEKNSPLHF.

V is TRBV19 and J is TRBJ1-5; D remains ambiguous. Germline CDR1 LNHDA, CDR2 SQIVND (reference sequence). CDR3 length: 15 amino acids. Trimming removed 5 bases from V and 0 bases from J, with 11 bases in between. CDR3 protein: CASSEISDSNQPQHF. CDR3 in DNA: TGTGCCAGTAGTGAAATTTCGGATAGCAATCAGCCCCAGCATTTT.

This clonotype was counted at least ten times. J is TRBJ1-2 and V is TRBV28, with D tentatively TRBD1 (6 bases). From germline, CDR1 is MDHEN and CDR2 SYDVKM. The germline V and J ends were trimmed by 3 bases and 8 bases, with 16 bases remaining between them. This CDR3 contains 14 residues. This CDR3 reads CASSFSGEERGYTF. The CDR3 bases are TGTGCCAGCAGTTTCTCAGGGGAAGAAAGGGGCTACACCTTC.

The chain employs TRBV7-9 and TRBJ2-5, with 7 positions matching TRBD1. The CDR3 covers 14 residues. With V trimmed by 5 bases and J by 2 bases, 5 bases remained unmatched. Germline CDR1 SEHNR, CDR2 FQNEAQ (reference sequence). CDR3 DNA: TGTGCCAGCAGCCGTCGGACAGGACAAGAGACCCAGTACTTC. It specifies CASSRRTGQETQYF.

This clonotype was counted only a few times. V and J are TRBV5-8 and TRBJ1-5; D is possibly TRBD1 (6 bases). The CDR3 is 14 residues long. The V and J ends lost 1 base and 7 bases respectively, with 12 bases between them. Germline CDR1 reads SGHTS; CDR2 reads YDEGEE. The CDR3 spells CASSLKGGGQPQHF. The CDR3 DNA reads as TGTGCCAGCAGCTTGAAAGGGGGAGGGCAGCCCCAGCATTTT.

In this sample, this clonotype turned up many times. The gene calls are TRBV7-8 and TRBJ2-5; D is possibly TRBD2 (6 bases). The CDR3 is 13 residues long. Trimming removed 8 bases at V and 5 bases at J, with 15 bases between. Germline CDR1 is SGHVS and CDR2 is FQNEAQ. CDR3 coding DNA: TGTGCCAGCTACCGATGGGGGGACGAGACCCAGTACTTC. As protein: CASYRWGDETQYF. Full variable domain (rest looked up from reference TRBV7-8 and TRBJ2-5): GAGVSQSPRYKVAKRGQDVALRCDPISGHVSLFWYQQALGQGPEFLTYFQNEAQLDKSGLPSDRFFAERPEGSVSTLKIQRTQQEDSAVYLCASYRWGDETQYFGPGTRLLVL.

This clonotype was counted at least ten times. The V call is TRBV11-2, the J call TRBJ2-7; 12 bases line up with TRBD2. V was pared by 5 bases and J by 2 bases, with 10 bases of the junction left unmatched. The germline CDR1 and CDR2 sequences are SGHAT and FQNNGV. The length of the CDR3 is 17 residues. CDR3 sequence (DNA): TGTGCCAGCAGCATGCTCGGGACTAGCGGGCCGACCTACGAGCAGTACTTC. It encodes CASSMLGTSGPTYEQYF.

Only a few counts were recorded for this clonotype. This rearrangement joins TRBV27 to TRBJ1-1; 8 bases fit TRBD1. Trimming at V came to 4 bases and at J to 0 bases, leaving 13 bases not matched to a gene. The CDR3 consists of 18 residues. In germline, CDR1 is MNHEY, CDR2 SMNVEV (reference sequence). The CDR3 loop is CASSSQGQGAPMNTEAFF. CDR3 DNA sequence: TGTGCCAGCAGTTCACAAGGACAGGGAGCCCCCATGAACACTGAAGCTTTCTTT.